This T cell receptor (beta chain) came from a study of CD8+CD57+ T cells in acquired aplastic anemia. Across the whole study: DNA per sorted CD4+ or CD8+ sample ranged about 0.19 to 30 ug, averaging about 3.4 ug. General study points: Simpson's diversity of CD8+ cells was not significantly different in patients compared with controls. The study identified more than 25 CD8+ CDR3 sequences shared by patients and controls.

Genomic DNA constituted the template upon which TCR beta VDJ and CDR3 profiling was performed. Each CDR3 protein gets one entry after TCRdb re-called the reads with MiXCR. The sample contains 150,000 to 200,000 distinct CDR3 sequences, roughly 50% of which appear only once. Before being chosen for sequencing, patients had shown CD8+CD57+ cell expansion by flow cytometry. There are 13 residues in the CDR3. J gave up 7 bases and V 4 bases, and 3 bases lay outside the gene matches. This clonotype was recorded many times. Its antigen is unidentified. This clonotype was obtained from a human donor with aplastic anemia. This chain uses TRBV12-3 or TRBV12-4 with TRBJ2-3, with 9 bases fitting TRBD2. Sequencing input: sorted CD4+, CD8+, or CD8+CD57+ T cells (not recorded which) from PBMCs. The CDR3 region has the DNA TGTGCCAGCAGTTCGACTAGCGGCTATACGCAGTATTTT. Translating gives CASSSTSGYTQYF.